This passage covers 15 T cell receptor beta chains from one sample sequenced in a study of T cell repertoires in cytomegalovirus infection. Each CDR3 protein gets one entry after TCRdb re-called the reads with MiXCR. Of around 570,000 distinct CDR3 sequences in the sample, approximately 40% were seen once. The antigens of these receptors remain unknown. Sample: cultured PBMCs, taken from culture after CMV antigen stimulation. These receptors were obtained from a human donor in good health (CMV status not recorded). Some clones in this sample may be carry-over from other donors' samples.

V is TRBV12-3 or TRBV12-4 and J is TRBJ1-5; D remains ambiguous. The V end lost 7 bases, the J end lost 6 bases, and 16 bases lay between the germline ends. This CDR3 contains 14 residues. The CDR3 here is CASKPKESGQPQHF. The CDR3 nucleotides read TGTGCCAGCAAACCGAAGGAGTCCGGTCAGCCCCAGCATTTT.

The chain carries TRBV24-1 and TRBJ1-2; no definite D call. From germline, CDR1 is KGHDR and CDR2 SFDVKD. V lost 4 bases to trimming and J lost 4 bases, with 12 bases between them. The CDR3 extends over 14 amino acids. The CDR3 DNA follows: TGTGCCACCAGTGACTCGACGGGTTTCTATGGCTACACCTTC. It specifies CATSDSTGFYGYTF.

The chain combines TRBV28 with TRBJ1-1, with D tentatively TRBD1 (5 bases). The CDR3 consists of 15 residues. Trimming left V 3 bases short and J 3 bases short, with 14 bases between. CDR1 is MDHEN, CDR2 SYDVKM, per germline. The CDR3 region has the DNA TGTGCCAGCAGTTTCCTCGACTTCAGGGACACTGAAGCTTTCTTT. Residues: CASSFLDFRDTEAFF.

The chain combines TRBV7-6 with TRBJ1-5; 7 nucleotides agree with TRBD1. From germline, CDR1 is SGHVS and CDR2 FNYEAQ. The CDR3 length is 16 residues. Germline trimming cut 0 bases from V and 5 bases from J; bases unmatched to any gene: 7. The CDR3 nucleotides read TGTGCCAGCAGCTTAGCGACAGGGAATGAGGATCAGCCCCAGCATTTT. Amino acid sequence: CASSLATGNEDQPQHF.

This clonotype showed up just a few times. The chain uses TRBV7-9 and TRBJ2-7, with D possibly TRBD2 on 6 matching bases. Between the trimmed V and J ends, which lost 5 bases and 5 bases, there was a span of 19 bases. CDR1 and CDR2 (germline): SEHNR, FQNEAQ (reference sequence). The CDR3 length is 15 residues. CDR3 sequence: CASSRDSQVYDEQYF. The CDR3 bases are TGTGCCAGCAGCCGGGACTCCCAGGTTTACGACGAGCAGTACTTC.

In this sample, this clonotype turned up a few times. The chain links TRBV6-1 to TRBJ2-7; D gene uncertain. Germline CDR1 MNHNS, CDR2 SASEGT. V lost 2 bases to trimming and J lost 1 base, with 12 bases between them. The CDR3 totals 15 residues. The CDR3 loop reads CASSELGVGSYEQYF. In nucleotides, the CDR3 is TGTGCCAGCAGTGAATTGGGTGTGGGGTCCTACGAGCAGTACTTC.

V is TRBV2 and J is TRBJ1-5; D not resolved. Looked up from germline, CDR1 is SNHLY and CDR2 is FYNNEI. V dropped 8 bases and J dropped 4 bases, with 15 bases sitting between them. CDR3 length: 14 residues. CDR3 amino acids: CASWSGLVNQPQHF. The CDR3 bases are TGTGCCAGCTGGTCAGGTTTGGTAAATCAGCCCCAGCATTTT.

This clonotype appeared many times. The chain combines TRBV7-2 with TRBJ2-7; D ambiguous. The CDR3 has 14 residues. The germline V gene has CDR1 SGHTA and CDR2 FQGNSA. Deletions cut 1 base from V and 1 base from J, with 8 bases between. The CDR3 protein is CASSLVWSSYEQYF. The CDR3 coding sequence is TGTGCCAGCAGCTTAGTTTGGAGTTCCTACGAGCAGTACTTC. Together with reference TRBV7-2 and TRBJ2-7, the CDR3 gives the full variable domain: GAGVSQSPSNKVTEKGKDVELRCDPISGHTALYWYRQSLGQGLEFLIYFQGNSAPDKSGLPSDRFSAERTGGSVSTLTIQRTQQEDSAVYLCASSLVWSSYEQYFGPGTRLTVT.

This clonotype showed up just once. This sequence joins TRBV2 and TRBJ2-5; 11 bases agree with TRBD2. The CDR3 has 15 amino acids. With 6 bases clipped from V and 4 bases from J, the junction kept 7 bases outside the gene matches. Germline V gene lookup returns CDR1 SNHLY and CDR2 FYNNEI. The CDR3 nucleotides are TGTGCCAGCAGCCGGCCAACTAGCGGGGGAGAGACCCAGTACTTC. Translation: CASSRPTSGGETQYF.

The V and J genes are TRBV7-6 and TRBJ2-5, with unresolved D. Germline V gene lookup returns CDR1 SGHVS and CDR2 FNYEAQ. The CDR3 length is 13 residues. The V end lost 7 bases, the J end lost 2 bases, and 11 bases lay between the germline ends. The CDR3: CASTPGRQETQYF. The CDR3 nucleotides are TGTGCCAGCACCCCAGGTAGACAAGAGACCCAGTACTTC.

This chain links TRBV20-1 with TRBJ2-5, with D possibly being TRBD2 (5 bases). The CDR3 is made up of 16 amino acids. V lost 0 bases, J lost 3 bases, and 17 bases lay in between. Germline loops: CDR1 DFQATT, CDR2 SNEGSKA (reference sequence). The CDR3 nucleotides read TGCAGTGCTAGAGATTGGGCTAGCCACGCCGAAGAGACCCAGTACTTC. Translation gives CSARDWASHAEETQYF.

The chain uses TRBV7-9 and TRBJ1-1; no firm D call. The V and J ends lost 5 bases and 5 bases respectively, with 18 bases between them. This CDR3 spans 15 amino acids. Germline CDR1 is SEHNR and CDR2 is FQNEAQ (reference sequence). The CDR3 region has the DNA TGTGCCAGCAGCCCTCCTTACATGGGGAGGACTGAAGCTTTCTTT. This sequence encodes CASSPPYMGRTEAFF. The whole variable domain, remainder taken from reference TRBV7-9 and TRBJ1-1, is DTGVSQNPRHKITKRGQNVTFRCDPISEHNRLYWYRQTLGQGPEFLTYFQNEAQLEKSRLLSDRFSAERPKGSFSTLEIQRTEQGDSAMYLCASSPPYMGRTEAFFGQGTRLTVV.

There are a few counts of this clonotype. This chain uses TRBV27 with TRBJ2-2, with 14 bases aligning to TRBD2. Germline V lookup: CDR1 MNHEY, CDR2 SMNVEV (reference sequence). The CDR3 consists of 16 residues. J was trimmed by 5 bases and V by 5 bases; bases with no gene match: 4. The CDR3 nucleotides read TGTGCCAGCAGTCCCGGGACTAGCGGGGGTACCGGGGAGCTGTTTTTT. It yields the protein CASSPGTSGGTGELFF.

In its sample, this clonotype was seen a few times. The chain is built from TRBV6-6 and TRBJ2-7, with 7 bases that match TRBD1. The CDR3 is 17 amino acids. V was pared by 0 bases and J by 0 bases, with 8 bases of the junction left unmatched. The V gene's germline CDR1 is MNHNY and CDR2 SVGAGI (reference sequence). As DNA, the CDR3 is TGTGCCAGCAGTTACTCGATAGGGACAGCGAGCTCCTACGAGCAGTACTTC. Its translation: CASSYSIGTASSYEQYF.

V is TRBV30 and J is TRBJ2-1, with D tentatively TRBD2 (6 bases). The V and J ends lost 0 bases and 10 bases respectively, with 13 bases between them. CDR3 length: 13 amino acids. Germline V gene sequence: CDR1 GTSNPN, CDR2 SVGIG (reference sequence). The CDR3 spells CAWSVRRDGEQFF. The DNA of the CDR3 is TGTGCCTGGAGTGTAAGGCGGGATGGGGAGCAGTTCTTC.